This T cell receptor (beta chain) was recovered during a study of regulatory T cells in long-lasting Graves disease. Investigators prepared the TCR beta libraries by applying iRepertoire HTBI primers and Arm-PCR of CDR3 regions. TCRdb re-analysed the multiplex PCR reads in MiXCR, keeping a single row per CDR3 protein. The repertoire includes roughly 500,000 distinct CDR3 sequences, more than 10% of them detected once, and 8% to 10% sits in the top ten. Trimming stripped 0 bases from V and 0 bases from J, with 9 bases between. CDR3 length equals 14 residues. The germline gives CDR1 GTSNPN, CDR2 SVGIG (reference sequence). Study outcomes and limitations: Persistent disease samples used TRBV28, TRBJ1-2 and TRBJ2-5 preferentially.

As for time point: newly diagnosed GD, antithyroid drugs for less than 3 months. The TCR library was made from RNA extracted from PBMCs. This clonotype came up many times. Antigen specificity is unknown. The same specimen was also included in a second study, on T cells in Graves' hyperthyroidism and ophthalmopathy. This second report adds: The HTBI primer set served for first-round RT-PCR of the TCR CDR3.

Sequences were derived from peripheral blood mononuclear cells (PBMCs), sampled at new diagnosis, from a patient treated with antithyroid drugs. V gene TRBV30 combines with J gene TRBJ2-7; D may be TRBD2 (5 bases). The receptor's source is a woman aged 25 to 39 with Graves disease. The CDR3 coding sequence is TGTGCCTGGAGTGTGGCGGCGGGCTCCTACGAGCAGTACTTC. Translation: CAWSVAAGSYEQYF.